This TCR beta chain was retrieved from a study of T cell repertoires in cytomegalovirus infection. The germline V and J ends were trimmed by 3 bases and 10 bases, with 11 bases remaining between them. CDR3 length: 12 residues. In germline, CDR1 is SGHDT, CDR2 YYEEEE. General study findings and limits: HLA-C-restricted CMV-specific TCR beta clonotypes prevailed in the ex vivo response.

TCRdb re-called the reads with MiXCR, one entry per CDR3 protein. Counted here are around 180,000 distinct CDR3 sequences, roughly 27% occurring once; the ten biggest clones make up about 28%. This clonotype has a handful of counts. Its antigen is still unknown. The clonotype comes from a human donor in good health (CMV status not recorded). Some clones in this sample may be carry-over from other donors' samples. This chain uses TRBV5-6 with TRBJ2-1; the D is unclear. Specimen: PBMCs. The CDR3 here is CASSSGINEQFF. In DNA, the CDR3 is TGTGCCAGCAGCTCCGGAATCAACGAGCAGTTCTTC.